This passage covers 23 T cell receptor beta chains from one sample sequenced in a study of T-cell reconstitution after alpha-beta-depleted transplantation in children. A library of TCRbeta sequences, prepared with unique molecular identifiers, was generated. TCRdb used MiXCR to reprocess the PCR reads, holding one entry per CDR3 protein. Of hundreds of thousands of distinct CDR3 sequences in the sample, under 12% were seen once. The sequences come from PBMCs from the stem cell graft donor, collected from the stem cell graft. These receptors all stem from a human donor who donated a stem cell graft to a child with acute myeloid leukemia.

The rearrangement uses TRBV6-5 and TRBJ2-5; no clear D. The V end was cut by 2 bases, the J end by 5 bases, with 15 bases between. The V gene's germline CDR1 is MNHEY and CDR2 SVGAGI. The CDR3 runs to 15 residues. This CDR3 reads CASSYQASSGETQYF. The CDR3 DNA is TGTGCCAGCAGTTACCAGGCTTCGTCTGGGGAGACCCAGTACTTC.

This clonotype was found many times. This sequence joins TRBV11-3 and TRBJ2-1, with D possibly matching TRBD2 (6 bases). The CDR3 loop spans 13 amino acids. Germline values: CDR1 SGHNT, CDR2 YENEEA. The germline V and J ends were trimmed by 5 bases and 9 bases, with 14 bases remaining between them. The CDR3: CASSAAPGAEQFF. CDR3 DNA sequence: TGTGCCAGCAGCGCCGCCCCGGGAGCTGAGCAGTTCTTC.

This clonotype was seen ten or more times. The rearrangement joins TRBV6-5 to TRBJ2-5, with 10 bases identical to TRBD1. The CDR3 covers 15 residues. Germline-derived CDR1 and CDR2 are MNHEY and SVGAGI. The junction had 5 bases not matched to a gene; V was cut back by 0 bases and J by 7 bases. The CDR3 sequence is CASSYSGQGDGTQYF. DNA of the CDR3: TGTGCCAGCAGTTACTCAGGACAGGGGGACGGGACCCAGTACTTC.

This clonotype showed up just a few times. V and J are TRBV14 and TRBJ2-1; D is unresolved. This CDR3 has 13 amino acids. Germline CDR1 SGHDN, CDR2 FVKESK. V was clipped by 1 base and J by 6 bases, with 7 bases between them. The CDR3 DNA follows: TGTGCCAGCAGCCAAGGCTCGACCAATGAGCAGTTCTTC. It yields the protein CASSQGSTNEQFF.

This clonotype was detected ten times or more. V usage is TRBV20-1 and J usage is TRBJ2-3; D gene ambiguous. Per the germline V gene, CDR1 is DFQATT and CDR2 is SNEGSKA (reference sequence). Trimming left V 7 bases short and J 0 bases short, with 17 bases between. The CDR3 is 15 residues long. CDR3 sequence reads: CSGNIRASSTDTQYF. DNA for the CDR3: TGCAGTGGCAACATAAGGGCATCTAGCACAGATACGCAGTATTTT.

This clonotype has at least ten counts. CDR3 sequence: CASSAGGYEQFF. The CDR3, as DNA: TGCGCCAGCAGTGCCGGGGGTTATGAGCAGTTCTTC. The chain joins TRBV5-1 to TRBJ2-1; the D gene is possibly TRBD2 (6 bases). The CDR3 spans 12 residues. Trimming left V 5 bases short and J 8 bases short, with 11 bases between. Germline values: CDR1 SGHRS, CDR2 YFSETQ. Complete variable domain (other parts from reference TRBV5-1 and TRBJ2-1): KAGVTQTPRYLIKTRGQQVTLSCSPISGHRSVSWYQQTPGQGLQFLFEYFSETQRNKGNFPGRFSGRQFSNSRSEMNVSTLELGDSALYLCASSAGGYEQFFGPGTRLTVL.

This chain uses TRBV20-1 with TRBJ1-1; a weak D match, TRBD1 (6 bases). The germline V and J ends were trimmed by 4 bases and 0 bases, with 12 bases remaining between them. This CDR3 spans 14 amino acids. Germline V gives CDR1 DFQATT, CDR2 SNEGSKA (reference sequence). The CDR3 region is CSAITTGMNTEAFF. The CDR3 DNA sequence: TGCAGTGCTATAACAACAGGGATGAACACTGAAGCTTTCTTT.

The rearrangement joins TRBV20-1 to TRBJ2-3; a possible D gene is TRBD2 (6 bases). The CDR3 sequence is 16 residues long. Germline V gives CDR1 DFQATT, CDR2 SNEGSKA (reference sequence). The V and J ends lost 0 bases and 12 bases respectively, with 25 bases between them. CDR3 region: CSARDPGTPLNTRQYF. The DNA for the CDR3 is TGCAGTGCTAGAGATCCTGGGACTCCCTTGAATACTCGCCAGTATTTT.

The chain carries TRBV29-1 and TRBJ2-2; TRBD2 aligns across 8 bases. The germline V gene encodes CDR1 SQVTM and CDR2 ANQGSEA. This CDR3 has 13 amino acids. J was trimmed by 1 base and V by 5 bases; bases with no gene match: 0. CDR3 in amino acids: CSVLAGNTGELFF. The CDR3 bases are TGCAGCGTTCTAGCGGGGAACACCGGGGAGCTGTTTTTT.

The V gene is TRBV20-1, the J gene TRBJ1-6; D remains unclear. The germline gives CDR1 DFQATT, CDR2 SNEGSKA (reference sequence). The CDR3 consists of 16 residues. V lost 6 bases and J lost 7, with 22 bases in between. For the CDR3, the DNA is TGCAGTGCGCCGACTTATAGGGCCCTAGGGAATTCACCCCTCCACTTT. Residues: CSAPTYRALGNSPLHF.

This clonotype came up a few times. This chain uses TRBV6-2 or TRBV6-3 with TRBJ1-5; 8 nucleotides match TRBD1. CDR3 length: 15 residues. Germline trimming cut 2 bases from V and 6 bases from J; bases unmatched to any gene: 6. From germline, CDR1 is MNHEY and CDR2 SVGEGT. CDR3 region: CASSYPGQGSQPQHF. The CDR3 DNA reads as TGTGCCAGCAGTTACCCCGGACAGGGCAGTCAGCCCCAGCATTTT.

CDR3 amino acids: CASSEIGHISNGYTF. The CDR3 DNA reads as TGTGCCAGCAGTGAGATAGGACACATATCAAATGGCTACACCTTC. This chain joins TRBV25-1 and TRBJ1-2, with D possibly matching TRBD1 (5 bases). The CDR3 contains 15 residues. Trimming took off 3 bases at V and 6 bases at J, with 17 bases between the two ends. CDR1 and CDR2 from the germline V gene are MGHDK and SYGVNS.

This clonotype was counted at least ten times. J is TRBJ2-7 and V is TRBV28; possibly TRBD1 for D (5 bases). The V gene lost 3 bases and the J gene lost 4 bases, with 13 bases spanning the gap. The germline V gene encodes CDR1 MDHEN and CDR2 SYDVKM. The CDR3 totals 14 residues. The CDR3 DNA is TGTGCCAGCAGTTTTTCACAGGATAAATACGAGCAGTACTTC. Translating gives CASSFSQDKYEQYF.

This clonotype was observed a few times. This chain links TRBV7-3 with TRBJ2-1; D is perhaps TRBD1 (6 bases). Looked up from germline, CDR1 is SGHTA and CDR2 is FQGTGA. V lost 6 bases to trimming and J lost 9 bases, with 18 bases between them. The CDR3 sequence is 14 residues long. Here the CDR3 reads CASSSGRGFGEQFF. CDR3 in DNA: TGTGCCAGCAGTTCCGGCAGGGGTTTCGGTGAGCAGTTCTTC.

In this sample, this clonotype turned up many times. V usage is TRBV4-3 and J usage is TRBJ2-3; D not resolved. V lost 3 bases to trimming and J lost 1 base, with 2 bases between them. Germline-derived CDR1 and CDR2 are LGHNA and YSLEER. CDR3 length: 12 residues. The CDR3 region has the DNA TGCGCCAGCAGCCATCGCACAGATACGCAGTATTTT. Translated: CASSHRTDTQYF.

As to this clonotype: A much larger clone sits a single nucleotide away, making a read error possible. The CDR3 ends on some other residue instead of the conserved phenylalanine or tryptophan, so this is likely a read error. The V call is TRBV20-1, the J call TRBJ2-3; 7 bases are shared with TRBD2. From germline, CDR1 is DFQATT and CDR2 SNEGSKA (reference sequence). The CDR3 is made up of 15 amino acids. J gave up 0 bases and V 2 bases, and 5 bases lay outside the gene matches. CDR3 protein: CSARLSGPSTDTQYL. DNA for the CDR3: TGCAGTGCTAGACTTAGCGGGCCTAGCACAGATACGCAGTATTTG.

The chain links TRBV18 to TRBJ2-7; D is ambiguous. The CDR3 has 15 amino acids. Trimming stripped 3 bases from V and 0 bases from J, with 12 bases between. Germline V gene lookup returns CDR1 KGHSH and CDR2 LQKENI. The CDR3 bases are TGTGCCAGCTCACCCCCGAGACCGGGCTCCTACGAGCAGTACTTC. Translated: CASSPPRPGSYEQYF. Together with reference TRBV18 and TRBJ2-7, the CDR3 gives the full variable domain: NAGVMQNPRHLVRRRGQEARLRCSPMKGHSHVYWYRQLPEEGLKFMVYLQKENIIDESGMPKERFSAEFPKEGPSILRIQQVVRGDSAAYFCASSPPRPGSYEQYFGPGTRLTVT.

This clonotype has at least ten counts. This rearrangement joins TRBV7-8 to TRBJ2-5, with D perhaps matching TRBD1 (5 bases). This CDR3 has 16 amino acids. Trimming stripped 8 bases from V and 1 base from J, with 20 bases between. Germline loops: CDR1 SGHVS, CDR2 FQNEAQ. The CDR3 spells CASQLNEGAGQETQYF. CDR3 DNA sequence: TGTGCCAGCCAATTAAATGAAGGGGCCGGCCAAGAGACCCAGTACTTC.

The rearrangement joins TRBV18 to TRBJ2-2; 11 bases agree with TRBD1. This CDR3 region has 17 residues. J was trimmed by 4 bases and V by 3 bases; bases with no gene match: 7. Per the germline V gene, CDR1 is KGHSH and CDR2 is LQKENI. The CDR3 nucleotides are TGTGCCAGCTCACCGCCGCCGGGACAGGGGGGCACCGGGGAGCTGTTTTTT. It specifies CASSPPPGQGGTGELFF.

In this sample, this clonotype turned up many times. Here the CDR3 reads CASSLAGTGQFF. The CDR3 DNA sequence: TGTGCCAGCAGTCTTGCCGGGACAGGCCAGTTCTTC. This chain joins TRBV12-3 or TRBV12-4 and TRBJ2-1; 8 bases match TRBD1. The CDR3 runs 12 residues. V trimming: 5 bases; J trimming: 13 bases; junction bases outside the gene matches: 7.

The chain is built from TRBV10-3 and TRBJ2-5, with 7 bases lining up with TRBD2. Trimming took 4 bases from V and 5 from J; bases not matched to a gene: 7. This CDR3 comprises 14 residues. The germline V gene encodes CDR1 ENHRY and CDR2 SYGVKD. This chain's CDR3 is CAISAAGVEETQYF. Here the CDR3 DNA reads TGTGCCATCAGTGCGGCGGGAGTAGAGGAGACCCAGTACTTC.

This clonotype was seen at least ten times. V gene TRBV6-5 combines with J gene TRBJ1-1; D not certain. V dropped 2 bases and J dropped 0 bases, with 10 bases sitting between them. The CDR3 length is 15 residues. Germline loops: CDR1 MNHEY, CDR2 SVGAGI. CDR3 protein: CASSYVIGLNTEAFF. The CDR3 DNA is TGTGCCAGCAGTTACGTGATAGGCCTGAACACTGAAGCTTTCTTT.

There are a few counts of this clonotype. The chain links TRBV20-1 to TRBJ1-4, with 7 positions matching TRBD1. The CDR3 spans 16 residues. Losses at the gene ends were 1 base for V and 4 bases for J; bases not matched to a gene: 9. Germline-derived CDR1 and CDR2 are DFQATT and SNEGSKA (reference sequence). For the CDR3, the DNA is TGCAGTGCTAGAGTTTCTGAGGGGGCGGATAATGAAAAACTGTTTTTT. Encoded protein: CSARVSEGADNEKLFF.